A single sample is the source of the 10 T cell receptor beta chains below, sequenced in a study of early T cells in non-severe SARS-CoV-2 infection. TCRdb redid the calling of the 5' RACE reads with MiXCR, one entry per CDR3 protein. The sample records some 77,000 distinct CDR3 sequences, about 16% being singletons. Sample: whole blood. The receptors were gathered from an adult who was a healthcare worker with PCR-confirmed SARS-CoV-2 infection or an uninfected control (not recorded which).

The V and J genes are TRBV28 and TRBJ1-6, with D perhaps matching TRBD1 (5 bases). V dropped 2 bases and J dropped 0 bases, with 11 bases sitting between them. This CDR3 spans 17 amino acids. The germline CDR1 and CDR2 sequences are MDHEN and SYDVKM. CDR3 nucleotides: TGTGCCAGCAGTTTAACCGACAGAGGCTCCTATAATTCACCCCTCCACTTT. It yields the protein CASSLTDRGSYNSPLHF.

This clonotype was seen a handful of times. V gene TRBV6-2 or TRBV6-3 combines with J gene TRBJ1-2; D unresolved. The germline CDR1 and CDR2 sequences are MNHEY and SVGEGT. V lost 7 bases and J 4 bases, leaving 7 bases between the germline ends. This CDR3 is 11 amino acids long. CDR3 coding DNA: TGTGCCAGCACCAATTTCTATGGCTACACCTTC. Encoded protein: CASTNFYGYTF.

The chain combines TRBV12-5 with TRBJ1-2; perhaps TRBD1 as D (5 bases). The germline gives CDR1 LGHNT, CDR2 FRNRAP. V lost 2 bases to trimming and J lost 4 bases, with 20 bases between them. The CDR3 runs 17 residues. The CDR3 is CASGLSRLTGPIYGYTF. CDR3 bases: TGTGCTAGTGGTTTGTCTCGCCTGACGGGACCTATCTATGGCTACACCTTC.

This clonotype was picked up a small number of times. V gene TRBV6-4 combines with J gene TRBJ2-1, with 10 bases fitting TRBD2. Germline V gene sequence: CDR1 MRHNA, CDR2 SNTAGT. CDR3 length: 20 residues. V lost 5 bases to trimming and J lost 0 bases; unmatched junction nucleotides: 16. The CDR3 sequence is CASSLSSGGLLTSSYNEQFF. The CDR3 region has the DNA TGTGCCAGCAGTCTTTCTAGCGGGGGTCTACTGACGTCCTCCTACAATGAGCAGTTCTTC.

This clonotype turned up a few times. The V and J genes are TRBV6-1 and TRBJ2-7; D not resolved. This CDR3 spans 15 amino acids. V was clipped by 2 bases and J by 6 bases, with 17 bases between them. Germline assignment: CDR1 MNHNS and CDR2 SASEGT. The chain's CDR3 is CASSELHSSAREQYF. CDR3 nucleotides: TGTGCCAGCAGTGAACTTCACTCCTCGGCCCGCGAGCAGTACTTC.

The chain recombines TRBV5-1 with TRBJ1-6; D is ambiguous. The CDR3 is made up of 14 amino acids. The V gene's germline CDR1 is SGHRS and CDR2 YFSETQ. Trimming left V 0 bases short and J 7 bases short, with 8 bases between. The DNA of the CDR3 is TGCGCCAGCAGCTTGGAACAGAGGAATTCACCCCTCCACTTT. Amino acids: CASSLEQRNSPLHF.

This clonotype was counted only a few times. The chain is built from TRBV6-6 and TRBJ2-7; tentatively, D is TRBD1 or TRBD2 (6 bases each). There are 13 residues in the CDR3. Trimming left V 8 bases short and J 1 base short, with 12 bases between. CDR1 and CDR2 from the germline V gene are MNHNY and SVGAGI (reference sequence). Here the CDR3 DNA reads TGTGCCAGCGAGGGGGGAGCTTCCTACGAGCAGTACTTC. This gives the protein CASEGGASYEQYF.

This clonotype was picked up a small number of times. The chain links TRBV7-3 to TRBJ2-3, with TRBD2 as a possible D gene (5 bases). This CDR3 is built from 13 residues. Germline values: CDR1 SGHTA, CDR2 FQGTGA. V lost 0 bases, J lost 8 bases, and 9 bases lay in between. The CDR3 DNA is TGTGCCAGCAGCTTAACACTAGTGGGTACGCAGTATTTT. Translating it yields CASSLTLVGTQYF.

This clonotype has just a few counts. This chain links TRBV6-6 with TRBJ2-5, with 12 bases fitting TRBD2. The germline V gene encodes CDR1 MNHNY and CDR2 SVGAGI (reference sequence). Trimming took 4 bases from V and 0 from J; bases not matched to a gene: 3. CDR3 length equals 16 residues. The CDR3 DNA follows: TGTGCCAGCAGTTTCGGGACTAGCGGGCACCAAGAGACCCAGTACTTC. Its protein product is CASSFGTSGHQETQYF.

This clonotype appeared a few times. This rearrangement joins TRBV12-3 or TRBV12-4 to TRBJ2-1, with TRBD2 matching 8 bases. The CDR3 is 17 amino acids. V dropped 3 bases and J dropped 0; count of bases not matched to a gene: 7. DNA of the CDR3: TGTGCCAGCAGTTTTAAGGCGGGAGGTGTCTCCTACAATGAGCAGTTCTTC. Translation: CASSFKAGGVSYNEQFF.